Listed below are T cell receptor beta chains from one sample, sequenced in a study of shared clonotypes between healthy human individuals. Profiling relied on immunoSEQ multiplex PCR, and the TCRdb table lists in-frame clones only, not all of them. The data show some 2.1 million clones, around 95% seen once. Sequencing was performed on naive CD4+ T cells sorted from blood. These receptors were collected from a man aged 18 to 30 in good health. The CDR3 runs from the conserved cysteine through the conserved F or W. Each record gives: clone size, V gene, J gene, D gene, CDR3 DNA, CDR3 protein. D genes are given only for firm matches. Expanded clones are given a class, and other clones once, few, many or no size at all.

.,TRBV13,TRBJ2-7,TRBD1,TGTGCCAGCAGCAGTCAGACACGGGACAGGGGTGACGAGCAGTACTTC,CASSSQTRDRGDEQYF
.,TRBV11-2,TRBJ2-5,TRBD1,TGTGCCAGCAGCTTCTCAGGGGGCTCAGGGGAGACCCAGTACTTC,CASSFSGGSGETQYF
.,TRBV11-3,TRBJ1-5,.,TGTGCCAGCAGCTTATTTTTCAGGCAATATAGCAATCAGCCCCAGCATTTT,CASSLFFRQYSNQPQHF
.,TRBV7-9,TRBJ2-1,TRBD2,TGTGCCAGCAGCTTAGGCGGGGGTCACTACAATGAGCAGTTCTTC,CASSLGGGHYNEQFF
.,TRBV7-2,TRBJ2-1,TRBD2,TGTGCCAGCAGCTTAACTAGCGGGTACAATGAGCAGTTCTTC,CASSLTSGYNEQFF
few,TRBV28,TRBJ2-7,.,TGTGCCAGCAACCCTGGGGGTAAGGCGCTCGAGCAGTACTTC,CASNPGGKALEQYF
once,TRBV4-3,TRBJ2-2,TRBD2,TGCGCCAGCAGCCAAGAACCGGGACTAGCGGGAGGGTCTTCCTGGGCCGGGGAGCTGTTTTTT,CASSQEPGLAGGSSWAGELFF
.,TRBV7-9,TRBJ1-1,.,TGTGCCAGCAGCTTAGCTGGGACAAAGAGAGCTTTCTTT,CASSLAGTKRAFF
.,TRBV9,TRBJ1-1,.,TGTGCCAGCAGCGTAGAAGGGGGCACTGAAGCTTTCTTT,CASSVEGGTEAFF
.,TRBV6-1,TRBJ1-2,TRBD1,TGTGCCAGCAGATCCGGGACAGCCCTTCATGGCTACACCTTC,CASRSGTALHGYTF
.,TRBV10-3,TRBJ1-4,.,TGTGCCATCAGTGAGGTTAATGAAAAACTGTTTTTT,CAISEVNEKLFF
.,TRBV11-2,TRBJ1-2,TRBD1,TGTGCCAGCAGCTTAGTCGGGACAGGGGGCTATGGCTACACCTTC,CASSLVGTGGYGYTF
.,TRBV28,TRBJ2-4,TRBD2,TGTGCCAGCATCAACGGGGGGGCGAACATTCAGTACTTC,CASINGGANIQYF
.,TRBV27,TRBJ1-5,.,TGTGCCAGCAGTCCCTATACAGGGTTGGGACAGCCCCAGCATTTT,CASSPYTGLGQPQHF
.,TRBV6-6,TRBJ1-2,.,TGTGCCAGCAGTTCCTCGACGGCTGGCTACACCTTC,CASSSSTAGYTF
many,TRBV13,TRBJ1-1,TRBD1,TGTGCCAGCAGCTTACAGGGGGCTCGGGACACTGAAGCTTTCTTT,CASSLQGARDTEAFF
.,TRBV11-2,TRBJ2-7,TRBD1,TGTGCCAGCAGCTTGGGCGGGACAGGGATATACGAGCAGTACTTC,CASSLGGTGIYEQYF
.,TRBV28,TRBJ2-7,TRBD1,TGTGCCAGCAGCTCGGGACAGGGGTACGAGCAGTACTTC,CASSSGQGYEQYF
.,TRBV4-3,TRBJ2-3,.,TGCGCCAGCAGCCAAGGAAGGGACGAGAGGACAGATACGCAGTATTTT,CASSQGRDERTDTQYF
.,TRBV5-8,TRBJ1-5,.,TGTGCCAGCAGCCAAGACAGGCAGCCCCAGCATTTT,CASSQDRQPQHF
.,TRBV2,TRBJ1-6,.,TGTGCCAGCAGTGAACAGAGGGTTATGAAGAATTCACCCCTCCACTTT,CASSEQRVMKNSPLHF
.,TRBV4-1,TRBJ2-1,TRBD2,TGCGCCAGCAGCCATCTACCGGGGACTAGCGACTACAATGAGCAGTTCTTC,CASSHLPGTSDYNEQFF
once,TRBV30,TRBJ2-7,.,TGTGCCTGGAGTGTAGGAGGAGTGAGGACCTACGAGCAGTACTTC,CAWSVGGVRTYEQYF
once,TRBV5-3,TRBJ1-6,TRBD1,TGTGCCAGCAGCGGAAAACAGGGGGCCAATTCACCCCTCCACTTT,CASSGKQGANSPLHF
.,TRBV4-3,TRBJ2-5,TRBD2,TGCGCCAGCAGCCAAGATGTGCGGGAGACGGAGACCCAGTACTTC,CASSQDVRETETQYF
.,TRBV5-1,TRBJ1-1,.,TGCGCCAGCAGCTTGGTACCAGACATGAACACTGAAGCTTTCTTT,CASSLVPDMNTEAFF
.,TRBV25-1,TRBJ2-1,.,TGTGCCAGCAGTCAAACCGGCCCGGCTGAGCAGTTCTTC,CASSQTGPAEQFF
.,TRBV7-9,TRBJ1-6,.,TGTGCCAGCAGCTTAGGGTCCGGGTTTTTTAATTCACCCCTCCACTTT,CASSLGSGFFNSPLHF
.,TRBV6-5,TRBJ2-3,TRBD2,TGTGCCAGCAGTTACTCCGTTCTGCCGGGACTAAGACAGTATTTT,CASSYSVLPGLRQYF
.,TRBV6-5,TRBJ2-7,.,TGTGCCAGCAGTCGGACAGATTCCTACGAGCAGTACTTC,CASSRTDSYEQYF
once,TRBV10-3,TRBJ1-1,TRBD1,TGTGCCATCAGTGAGGGACAGGGGTGGACTGAAGCTTTCTTT,CAISEGQGWTEAFF
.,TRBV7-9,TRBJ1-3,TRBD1,TGTGCCAGCAGCCCGCGACAGGGGTCCTCTGGAAACACCATATATTTT,CASSPRQGSSGNTIYF
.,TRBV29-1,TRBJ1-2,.,TGCAGCGTTGAACGCGGCTATGGCTACACCTTC,CSVERGYGYTF
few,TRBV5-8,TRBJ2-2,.,TGTGCCAGCAGCCGCCGGGACGTCGGAAACACCGGGGAGCTGTTTTTT,CASSRRDVGNTGELFF
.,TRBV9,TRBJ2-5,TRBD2,TGTGCCAGCAGCGCTATAGCGGGGGACCAAGAGACCCAGTACTTC,CASSAIAGDQETQYF
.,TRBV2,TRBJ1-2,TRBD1,TGTGCCAGCAGCGTGCAGGGGGACTATGGCTACACCTTC,CASSVQGDYGYTF
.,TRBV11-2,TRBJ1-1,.,TGTGCCAGCAGCTTAGTACCCGAGGGGACTGAAGCTTTCTTT,CASSLVPEGTEAFF
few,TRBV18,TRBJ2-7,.,TGTGCCAGCTCTAGAGGGGGAGGCTCCTACGAGCAGTACTTC,CASSRGGGSYEQYF
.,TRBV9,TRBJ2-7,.,TGTGCCAGCAGCGTCTCAGTGATGGGCACATCCTACGAGCAGTACTTC,CASSVSVMGTSYEQYF
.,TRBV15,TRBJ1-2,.,TGTGCCACCAGAGGTTGGGCGAACGGTGGCTACACCTTC,CATRGWANGGYTF
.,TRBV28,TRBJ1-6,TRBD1,TGTGCCAGCAACTACGGGACAGGGGATTCACCCCTCCACTTT,CASNYGTGDSPLHF
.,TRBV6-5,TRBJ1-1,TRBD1,TGTGCCAGCAGTTCGGGACAGGTCACCATGAACACTGAAGCTTTCTTT,CASSSGQVTMNTEAFF
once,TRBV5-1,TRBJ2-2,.,TGCGCCAGCAGCTTGGCGATCGCGAACACCGGGGAGCTGTTTTTT,CASSLAIANTGELFF
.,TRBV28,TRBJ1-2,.,TGTGCCAGCAGTTTATTCAGGGGAGGGAATGGCTACACCTTC,CASSLFRGGNGYTF
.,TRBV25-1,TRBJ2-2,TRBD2,TGTGCCAGCAGTGAGGTAGCGGGAGGGCCGAACACCGGGGAGCTGTTTTTT,CASSEVAGGPNTGELFF
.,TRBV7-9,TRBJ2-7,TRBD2,TGTGCCAGCAGCTTAAAGTCGGGAATCGGGAGGGGCGAGCAGTACTTC,CASSLKSGIGRGEQYF
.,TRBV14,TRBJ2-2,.,TGTGCCAGCAGCCAATTCGTGGGCGCCACCGGGGAGCTGTTTTTT,CASSQFVGATGELFF
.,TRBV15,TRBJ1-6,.,TGTGCCACCAGTTCCCGGAGGGAAAATTCACCCCTCCACTTT,CATSSRRENSPLHF
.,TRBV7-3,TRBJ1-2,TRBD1,TGTGCCAGCAGCTCGACAGGGGGCCTTGGCTACACCTTC,CASSSTGGLGYTF
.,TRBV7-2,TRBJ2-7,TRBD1,TGTGCCAGCAGCCAGGGACAGGGGGTCCACGAGCAGTACTTC,CASSQGQGVHEQYF
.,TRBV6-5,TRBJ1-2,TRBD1,TGTGCCATCGGACAGGCTCCTAACTATGGCTACACCTTC,CAIGQAPNYGYTF
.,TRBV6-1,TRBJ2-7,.,TGTGCCAGCAGTGAGCTGGTCCCCTACGAGCAGTACTTC,CASSELVPYEQYF
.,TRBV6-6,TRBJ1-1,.,TGTGCCATCAAACAGGGCTTGAACACTGAAGCTTTCTTT,CAIKQGLNTEAFF
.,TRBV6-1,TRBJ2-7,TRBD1,TGTGCCAGCAGTAGGGACAGGTACCCGGGAGAGCAGTACTTC,CASSRDRYPGEQYF
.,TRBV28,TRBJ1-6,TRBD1,TGTGCCAGCAGTTTCGACAGGGGGTCACCCCTCCACTTT,CASSFDRGSPLHF
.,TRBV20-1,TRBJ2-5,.,TGCAGTGTCCCTACGCAAGAGACCCAGTACTTC,CSVPTQETQYF
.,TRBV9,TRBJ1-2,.,TGTGCCAGCAGCGTAGACCGGGGAAACTATGGCTACACCTTC,CASSVDRGNYGYTF
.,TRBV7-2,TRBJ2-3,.,TGTGCCAGCAGCCCCTTCGACAGTGGCACAGATACGCAGTATTTT,CASSPFDSGTDTQYF
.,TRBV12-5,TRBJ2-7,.,TGTGCTAGTGCCCCATCGACAGGCACCTACGAGCAGTACTTC,CASAPSTGTYEQYF
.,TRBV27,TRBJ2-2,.,TGTGCCAGCAGTTTTGCAGGGAGGATCGGGGAGCTGTTTTTT,CASSFAGRIGELFF